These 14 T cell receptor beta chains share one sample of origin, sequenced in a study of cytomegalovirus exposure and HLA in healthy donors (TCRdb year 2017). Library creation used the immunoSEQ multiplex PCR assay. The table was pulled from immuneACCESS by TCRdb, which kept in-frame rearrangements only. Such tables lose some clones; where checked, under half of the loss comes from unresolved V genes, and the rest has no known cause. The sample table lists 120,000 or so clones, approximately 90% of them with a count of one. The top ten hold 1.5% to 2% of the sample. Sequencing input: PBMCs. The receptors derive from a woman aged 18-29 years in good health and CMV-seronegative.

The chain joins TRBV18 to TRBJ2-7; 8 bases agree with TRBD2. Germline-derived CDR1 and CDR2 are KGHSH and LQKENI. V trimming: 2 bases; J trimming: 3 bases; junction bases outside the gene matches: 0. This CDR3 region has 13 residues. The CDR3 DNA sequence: TGTGCCAGCTCACCAGCGGGAGGCTACGAGCAGTACTTC. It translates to CASSPAGGYEQYF.

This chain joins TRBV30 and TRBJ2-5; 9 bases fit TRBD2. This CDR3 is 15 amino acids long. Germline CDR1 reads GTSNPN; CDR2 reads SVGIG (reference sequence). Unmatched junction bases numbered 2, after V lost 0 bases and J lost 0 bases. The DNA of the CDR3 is TGTGCCTGGAGTGTAGCGGGGGGTAACCAAGAGACCCAGTACTTC. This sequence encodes CAWSVAGGNQETQYF.

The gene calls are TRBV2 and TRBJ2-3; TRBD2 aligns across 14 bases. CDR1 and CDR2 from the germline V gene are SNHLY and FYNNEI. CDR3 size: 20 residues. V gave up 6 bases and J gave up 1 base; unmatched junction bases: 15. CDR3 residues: CASRPSGLAGVIFGTDTQYF. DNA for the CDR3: TGTGCCAGCAGACCCTCGGGACTAGCGGGGGTCATCTTCGGCACAGATACGCAGTATTTT.

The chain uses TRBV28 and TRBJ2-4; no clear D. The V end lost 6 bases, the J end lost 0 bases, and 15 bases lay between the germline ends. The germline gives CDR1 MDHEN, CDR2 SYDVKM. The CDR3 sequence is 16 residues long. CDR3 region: CASRPPGRLAKNIQYF. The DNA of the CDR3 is TGTGCCAGCAGGCCCCCAGGTCGGCTAGCCAAAAACATTCAGTACTTC.

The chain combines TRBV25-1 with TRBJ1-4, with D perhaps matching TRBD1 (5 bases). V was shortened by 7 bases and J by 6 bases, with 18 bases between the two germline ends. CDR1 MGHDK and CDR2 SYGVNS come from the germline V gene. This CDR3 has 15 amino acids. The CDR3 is CASTPGWGGDEKLFF. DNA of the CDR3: TGTGCCAGCACCCCCGGGTGGGGCGGCGATGAAAAACTGTTTTTT.

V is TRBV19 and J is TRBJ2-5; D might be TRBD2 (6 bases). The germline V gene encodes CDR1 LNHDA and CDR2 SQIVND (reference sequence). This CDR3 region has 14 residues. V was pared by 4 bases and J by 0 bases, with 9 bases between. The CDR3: CASSNRDYQETQYF. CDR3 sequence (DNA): TGTGCCAGTAGTAACCGGGACTACCAAGAGACCCAGTACTTC.

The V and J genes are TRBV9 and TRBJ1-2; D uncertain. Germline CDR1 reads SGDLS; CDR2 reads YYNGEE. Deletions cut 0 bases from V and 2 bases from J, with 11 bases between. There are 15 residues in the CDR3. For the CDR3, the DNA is TGTGCCAGCAGCGTAGGCGGGCAGCCAAACTATGGCTACACCTTC. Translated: CASSVGGQPNYGYTF. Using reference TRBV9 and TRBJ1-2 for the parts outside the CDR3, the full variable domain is DSGVTQTPKHLITATGQRVTLRCSPRSGDLSVYWYQQSLDQGLQFLIQYYNGEERAKGNILERFSAQQFPDLHSELNLSSLELGDSALYFCASSVGGQPNYGYTFGSGTRLTVV.

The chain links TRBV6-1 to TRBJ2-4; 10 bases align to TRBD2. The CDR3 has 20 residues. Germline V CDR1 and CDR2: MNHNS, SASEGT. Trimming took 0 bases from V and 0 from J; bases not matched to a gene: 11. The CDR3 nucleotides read TGTGCCAGCAGTGAAGCGACGGCGCGAGTAGCGGGGGGAGCCAAAAACATTCAGTACTTC. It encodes CASSEATARVAGGAKNIQYF.

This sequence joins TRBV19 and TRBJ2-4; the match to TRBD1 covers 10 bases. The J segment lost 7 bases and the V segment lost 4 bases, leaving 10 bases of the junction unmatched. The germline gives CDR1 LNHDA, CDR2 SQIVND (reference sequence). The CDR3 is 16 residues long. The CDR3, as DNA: TGTGCCAGTAGTACCTACGACAGGGGGCGCGGGAACATTCAGTACTTC. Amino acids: CASSTYDRGRGNIQYF. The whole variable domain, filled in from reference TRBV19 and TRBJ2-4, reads DGGITQSPKYLFRKEGQNVTLSCEQNLNHDAMYWYRQDPGQGLRLIYYSQIVNDFQKGDIAEGYSVSREKKESFPLTVTSAQKNPTAFYLCASSTYDRGRGNIQYFGAGTRLSVL.

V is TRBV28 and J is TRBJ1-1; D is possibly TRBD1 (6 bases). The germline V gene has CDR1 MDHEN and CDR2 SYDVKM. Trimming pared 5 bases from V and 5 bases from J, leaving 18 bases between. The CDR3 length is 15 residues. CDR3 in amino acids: CASSGGGARRTEAFF. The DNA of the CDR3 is TGTGCCAGCAGTGGAGGGGGGGCTCGGCGGACTGAAGCTTTCTTT.

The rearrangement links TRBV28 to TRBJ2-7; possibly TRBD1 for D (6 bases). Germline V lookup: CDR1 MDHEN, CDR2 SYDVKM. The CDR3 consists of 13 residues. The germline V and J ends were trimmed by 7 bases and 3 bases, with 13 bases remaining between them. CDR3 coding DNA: TGTGCCAGCACGGACAGAGGGTTCTACGAGCAGTACTTC. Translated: CASTDRGFYEQYF.

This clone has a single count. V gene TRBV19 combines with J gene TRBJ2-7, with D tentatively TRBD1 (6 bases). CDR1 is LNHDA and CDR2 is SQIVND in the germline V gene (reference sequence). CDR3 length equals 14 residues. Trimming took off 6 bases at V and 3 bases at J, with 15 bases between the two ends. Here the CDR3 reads CASSPWGTNYEQYF. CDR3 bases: TGTGCCAGTAGCCCTTGGGGGACAAACTACGAGCAGTACTTC.

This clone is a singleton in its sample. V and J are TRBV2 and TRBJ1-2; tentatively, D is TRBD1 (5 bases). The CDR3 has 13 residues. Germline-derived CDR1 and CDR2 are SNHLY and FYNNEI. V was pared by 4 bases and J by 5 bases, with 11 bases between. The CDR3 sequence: CASSGPGTYGYTF. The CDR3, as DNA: TGTGCCAGCAGTGGACCCGGGACTTATGGCTACACCTTC. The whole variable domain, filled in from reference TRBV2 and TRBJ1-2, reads EPEVTQTPSHQVTQMGQEVILRCVPISNHLYFYWYRQILGQKVEFLVSFYNNEISEKSEIFDDQFSVERPDGSNFTLKIRSTKLEDSAMYFCASSGPGTYGYTFGSGTRLTVV.

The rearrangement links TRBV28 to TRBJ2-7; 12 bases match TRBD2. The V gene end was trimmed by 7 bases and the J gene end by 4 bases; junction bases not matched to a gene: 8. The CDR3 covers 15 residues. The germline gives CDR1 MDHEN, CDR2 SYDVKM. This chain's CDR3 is CASTPGLAGNYEQYF. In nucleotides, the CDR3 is TGTGCCAGCACCCCTGGACTAGCGGGGAATTACGAGCAGTACTTC.